The rows below give T cell receptor beta chains drawn from one sample of a study of T cell responses to AZD1222 COVID-19 vaccine. Produced via immunoSEQ multiplex PCR; TCRdb's table is partial and in-frame only. This sample carries 100,000 to 150,000 clones, around 90% of them seen once, and the ten largest clones take around 5.6%. The starting material was peripheral blood, obtained on day 0 of AZD1222 vaccination. The receptors shown here come from an adult in good health. CDR3s include the opening cysteine and the closing phenylalanine or tryptophan. D genes are given only for firm matches. Clone size, where shown, is once, few, many, or a class for clones that have expanded.

J gene	clone size	V gene	D gene	CDR3 DNA	CDR3 protein
TRBJ1-2	-	TRBV9	-	TGTGCCAGCAGCCGAGGGGTCGGCAGGGAGGGAGGCTACACCTTC	CASSRGVGREGGYTF
TRBJ2-7	-	TRBV7-2	-	TGTGCCAGCAGCTCCTACAGCTACGAGCAGTACTTC	CASSSYSYEQYF
TRBJ2-7	-	TRBV12-5	TRBD1	TGTGCTAGTGGTTTGGGACAGGGCCCCTACGAGCAGTACTTC	CASGLGQGPYEQYF
TRBJ2-1	once	TRBV28	TRBD2	TGTGCCAGCAGTTCCCTAGGGACTAGCAAGAATGAGCAGTTCTTC	CASSSLGTSKNEQFF
TRBJ1-2	-	TRBV6-6	-	TGTGCCAGCAGTCGTACAGCTAACTATGGCTACACCTTC	CASSRTANYGYTF
TRBJ2-1	few	TRBV14	-	TGTGCCAGCAGCCAAGTTGGGGGGATTTCCTACAATGAGCAGTTCTTC	CASSQVGGISYNEQFF
TRBJ1-6	-	TRBV4-1	TRBD1	TGCGCCAGCAGCCTAGAGACAGGGATTAATTCACCCCTCCACTTT	CASSLETGINSPLHF
TRBJ2-3	-	TRBV5-8	TRBD1	TGTGCCAGCAGCATAGGACAGGGATGGACCACAGATACGCAGTATTTT	CASSIGQGWTTDTQYF
TRBJ2-2	-	TRBV5-4	TRBD1	TGTGCCAGCAGTCCGACAGGGGAAGGGGAGCTGTTTTTT	CASSPTGEGELFF
TRBJ2-6	-	TRBV6-5	-	TGTGCCAGCGACTCAGGCTCTGGGGCCAACGTCCTGACTTTC	CASDSGSGANVLTF
TRBJ1-1	-	TRBV19	-	TGTGCCAGTAGTTTTGACAGGCCCACTGAAGCTTTCTTT	CASSFDRPTEAFF
TRBJ1-5	few	TRBV27	-	TGTGCCAGCAGTCCTTCCGGGACATGGGCCCATCAGCCCCAGCATTTT	CASSPSGTWAHQPQHF
TRBJ2-1	-	TRBV6-5	-	TGTGCCAGCCGGGACATCGACTCCTACAATGAGCAGTTCTTC	CASRDIDSYNEQFF
TRBJ2-3	few	TRBV5-1	-	TGCGCCAGCAGCGTAGGGGCGCGAGGCACAGATACGCAGTATTTT	CASSVGARGTDTQYF
TRBJ2-7	-	TRBV2	-	TGTGCCAGCGGGAGCTCCTACGAGCAGTACTTC	CASGSSYEQYF
TRBJ1-4	-	TRBV16	-	TGTGCCAGCCGCCAAGCCCCTAATGAAAAACTGTTTTTT	CASRQAPNEKLFF
TRBJ1-1	-	TRBV7-2	TRBD1	TGTGCCAGCAGCTTCCAGGGGGGCCGTCTCTCGAACACTGAAGCTTTCTTT	CASSFQGGRLSNTEAFF
TRBJ1-2	few	TRBV4-3	TRBD1	TGCGCCAGCAGCCAAATTTGGTATTCGCAGGGGGACACCTTC	CASSQIWYSQGDTF
TRBJ1-3	-	TRBV7-2	-	TGTGCCAGCAGCTTAGTTTTGAGCTCTGGAAACACCATATATTTT	CASSLVLSSGNTIYF
TRBJ2-1	-	TRBV28	-	TGTGCCAGCAACCCAACATGGGGGAAGGGCTCCTACAATGAGCAGTTCTTC	CASNPTWGKGSYNEQFF
TRBJ2-1	few	TRBV15	TRBD2	TGTGCCACCAGGGGCGGGAGCTCCTACAATGAGCAGTTCTTC	CATRGGSSYNEQFF
TRBJ2-1	-	TRBV28	TRBD1	TGTGCCAGCAGCTTAAGGACAGGGGTGATTGAGCAGTTCTTC	CASSLRTGVIEQFF
TRBJ1-5	-	TRBV7-2	-	TGTGCCAGCAGCTTCTTGACGACCCCCCAGCCCCAGCATTTT	CASSFLTTPQPQHF
TRBJ1-4	-	TRBV11-2	-	TGTGCCAGCAGTCCCCCAGGGTTAGCTAATGAAAAACTGTTTTTT	CASSPPGLANEKLFF
TRBJ1-2	-	TRBV4-3	TRBD1	TGCGCCAGCAGCCAAGGGACAGGGAACTATGGCTACACCTTC	CASSQGTGNYGYTF
TRBJ1-4	-	TRBV27	TRBD1	TGTGCCAGCCGCCCTCTGACAGGGGGACATTTTCCGCCGGATGAAAAACTGTTTTTT	CASRPLTGGHFPPDEKLFF
TRBJ2-1	-	TRBV27	TRBD2	TGTGCCAGCAGTTGGGCTAGCGGGGGGTTAAATGAGCAGTTCTTC	CASSWASGGLNEQFF
TRBJ1-6	-	TRBV27	-	TGTGCCAGCAGTTTATCTGCCAGGTCGGGTAATTCACCCCTCCACTTT	CASSLSARSGNSPLHF
TRBJ1-3	once	TRBV27	-	TGTGCCAGCAGTCGTGGCCGGTTCGGAAACACCATATATTTT	CASSRGRFGNTIYF
TRBJ1-2	-	TRBV28	-	TGTGCCAGCAGTTTACGGGGAGCTTACTATGGCTACACCTTC	CASSLRGAYYGYTF